The 16 T cell receptor beta chains below all came from one sample that was sequenced in a study of spatial heterogeneity in lung cancer. Time point denoted: sample taken at primary tumor resection. Whole RNA, isolated from tumor, nontumor lung or frozen PBMC, was sequenced without prior sorting. One entry per CDR3 protein, called by TCRdb with MiXCR from the 5' RACE reads. The sample records tens of thousands of distinct CDR3 sequences, less than 15% being singletons. Specimen: PBMCs, collected at surgery. These receptor sequences come from a male donor with early-stage non-small cell lung cancer.

This clonotype was recorded a few times. The gene calls are TRBV5-1 and TRBJ2-5; tentatively, D is TRBD2 (7 bases). V was cut by 0 bases and J by 2 bases, with 14 bases left in between. CDR3 length: 16 residues. Germline CDR1 is SGHRS and CDR2 is YFSETQ. In nucleotides, the CDR3 is TGCGCCAGCAGCTTGGGGACACAGGGAGGGCAAGAGACCCAGTACTTC. Its translation is CASSLGTQGGQETQYF. Full variable domain (rest looked up from reference TRBV5-1 and TRBJ2-5): KAGVTQTPRYLIKTRGQQVTLSCSPISGHRSVSWYQQTPGQGLQFLFEYFSETQRNKGNFPGRFSGRQFSNSRSEMNVSTLELGDSALYLCASSLGTQGGQETQYFGPGTRLLVL.

The sample holds many counts of this clonotype. J is TRBJ1-2 and V is TRBV4-1; D remains ambiguous. The germline V gene has CDR1 MGHRA and CDR2 YSYEKL. Trimming removed 2 bases from V and 8 bases from J, with 18 bases in between. There are 15 residues in the CDR3. CDR3 bases: TGCGCCAGCAGCCAACTCCTTCAGGTCACGAGCGGCTACACCTTC. Residues: CASSQLLQVTSGYTF.

Ten or more counts support this clonotype. V usage is TRBV25-1 and J usage is TRBJ2-1; 10 nucleotides align to TRBD1. J lost 3 bases, V lost 8 bases, and 1 base had no gene match. Germline V CDR1 and CDR2: MGHDK, SYGVNS. This CDR3 is built from 13 residues. The CDR3 sequence is CASGQGGYNEQFF. The CDR3 nucleotides read TGTGCCAGCGGACAGGGGGGCTACAATGAGCAGTTCTTC.

This clonotype was seen only a few times. This rearrangement joins TRBV12-3 or TRBV12-4 to TRBJ1-5; the match to TRBD1 covers 12 bases. Germline trimming cut 4 bases from V and 2 bases from J; bases unmatched to any gene: 3. This CDR3 region has 16 residues. The CDR3 sequence is CASSWGQGAGNQPQHF. The CDR3 DNA sequence: TGTGCCAGCAGTTGGGGACAGGGGGCAGGCAATCAGCCCCAGCATTTT.

The gene calls are TRBV27 and TRBJ2-1; TRBD2 agrees at 7 bases. Germline V CDR1 and CDR2: MNHEY, SMNVEV (reference sequence). V was clipped by 6 bases and J by 0 bases; unmatched bases: 5. The CDR3 is 15 amino acids. CDR3 sequence: CASSRERGSYNEQFF. CDR3 sequence (DNA): TGTGCCAGCAGCAGGGAGCGGGGCTCCTACAATGAGCAGTTCTTC.

This chain joins TRBV25-1 and TRBJ2-1; TRBD1 agrees at 12 bases. The CDR3 length is 13 residues. V dropped 6 bases and J dropped 10; count of bases not matched to a gene: 4. The germline gives CDR1 MGHDK, CDR2 SYGVNS. The CDR3 reads CASRGQGAGEQFF. The CDR3 DNA reads TGTGCCAGCAGGGGACAGGGGGCTGGGGAGCAGTTCTTC.

This chain links TRBV4-3 with TRBJ2-2; TRBD1 matches at 7 bases. The CDR3 spans 16 residues. V lost 2 bases to trimming and J lost 7 bases; unmatched junction nucleotides: 10. Per germline, CDR1 LGHNA and CDR2 YSLEER. The CDR3 loop reads CASSQRKGAWVGELFF. The CDR3 DNA follows: TGCGCCAGCAGCCAAAGGAAGGGGGCATGGGTCGGGGAGCTGTTTTTT.

The table lists this clonotype with a few counts. The chain joins TRBV7-9 to TRBJ2-5; a weak D match, TRBD2 (6 bases). CDR1 is SEHNR and CDR2 is FQNEAQ in the germline V gene (reference sequence). The length of the CDR3 is 15 residues. Trimming shortened V by 3 bases and J by 2 bases, and 13 bases separated the two germline ends. The CDR3 loop reads CASSLYRREQETQYF. The DNA for the CDR3 is TGTGCCAGCAGCTTGTACCGCCGGGAGCAAGAGACCCAGTACTTC.

This clonotype has just a few counts. In DNA form, the CDR3 reads TGTGCCAGCATAGAAGACGCCGGGGTGAACACTGAAGCTTTCTTT. Protein sequence: CASIEDAGVNTEAFF. The chain carries TRBV6-6 and TRBJ1-1; D uncertain. The CDR3 has 15 amino acids. V gave up 7 bases and J gave up 0 bases, with 15 bases separating them. Germline assignment: CDR1 MNHNY and CDR2 SVGAGI (reference sequence).

The chain couples TRBV5-1 to TRBJ2-3; D is tentatively TRBD1 or TRBD2 (5 bases each). CDR3 length: 16 residues. V lost 0 bases, J lost 2 bases, and 13 bases lay in between. Germline V gene data show CDR1 as SGHRS and CDR2 as YFSETQ. CDR3 region: CASSLGVTGPTDTQYF. The DNA of the CDR3 is TGCGCCAGCAGCTTGGGGGTCACGGGACCCACAGATACGCAGTATTTT. Drawing the rest from reference TRBV5-1 and TRBJ2-3, the complete variable domain is KAGVTQTPRYLIKTRGQQVTLSCSPISGHRSVSWYQQTPGQGLQFLFEYFSETQRNKGNFPGRFSGRQFSNSRSEMNVSTLELGDSALYLCASSLGVTGPTDTQYFGPGTRLTVL.

This clonotype occurred a few times. This chain connects TRBV20-1 to TRBJ2-7; 12 bases map to TRBD2. This CDR3 contains 15 residues. Germline lookup yields CDR1 DFQATT and CDR2 SNEGSKA (reference sequence). Germline trimming cut 1 base from V and 1 base from J; bases unmatched to any gene: 2. The CDR3 sequence: CSARALAGGSYEQYF. The CDR3 DNA is TGCAGTGCTAGAGCACTAGCGGGAGGATCCTACGAGCAGTACTTC.

In its sample, this clonotype was seen a few times. An end of the junction differs from the germline gene, which may be a read error. The gene calls are TRBV2 and TRBJ2-3; D is uncertain. There are 12 residues in the CDR3. CDR1 is SNHLY and CDR2 is FYNNEI in the germline V gene. The CDR3: CASSGPRTTPCF. The DNA of the CDR3 is TGTGCCAGCAGTGGCCCAAGAACGACACCGTGTTTT.

The chain has TRBV20-1 and TRBJ2-7; 7 bases fit TRBD2. Germline trimming cut 3 bases from V and 3 bases from J; bases unmatched to any gene: 11. The CDR3 extends over 15 amino acids. Germline V gene sequence: CDR1 DFQATT, CDR2 SNEGSKA (reference sequence). The CDR3 DNA reads TGCAGTGCTAGGGATGAAGGGACTACAGTCTACGAGCAGTACTTC. This translates into CSARDEGTTVYEQYF.

This chain links TRBV25-1 with TRBJ2-2; possibly TRBD1 or TRBD2 for D (6 bases each). Germline V gene sequence: CDR1 MGHDK, CDR2 SYGVNS. The germline V and J ends were trimmed by 7 bases and 5 bases, with 11 bases remaining between them. The CDR3 sequence is 13 residues long. The CDR3: CASTRGGTGELFF. The DNA of the CDR3 is TGTGCCAGCACCCGAGGGGGGACCGGGGAGCTGTTTTTT.

This sequence joins TRBV29-1 and TRBJ1-1; D is possibly TRBD1 (5 bases). V was clipped by 4 bases and J by 1 base, with 10 bases between them. Germline assignment: CDR1 SQVTM and CDR2 ANQGSEA. This CDR3 has 13 amino acids. CDR3 protein: CSVGRGENTEAFF. DNA for the CDR3: TGCAGCGTTGGTAGGGGCGAGAACACTGAAGCTTTCTTT.

This clonotype occurred a few times. The gene calls are TRBV12-3 or TRBV12-4 and TRBJ1-2, with D hard to call. The CDR3 runs to 14 residues. V was trimmed by 5 bases and J by 1 base, leaving 11 bases between them. The CDR3 nucleotides are TGTGCCAGCAGTCCTAGCGGGATTAACTATGGCTACACCTTC. Residues: CASSPSGINYGYTF.